One and the same sample provided the 28 T cell receptor beta chains below, sequenced in a study of spatial heterogeneity in lung cancer. TCRdb analysed the 5' RACE reads with MiXCR anew, one entry per CDR3 protein. The sample comprises approximately 40,000 distinct CDR3 sequences, 6.5% to 9.5% of which are singletons, and around 30% rests with the top ten. The time point was: sample taken at primary tumor resection. TCRs were sequenced from unsorted whole RNA of tumor, nontumor lung or PBMC. Sequencing used PBMCs, obtained at surgery. These receptors came from a male donor with early-stage non-small cell lung cancer.

The genes are TRBV15 and TRBJ2-7; maybe TRBD2 (7 bases). Trimming pared 5 bases from V and 3 bases from J, leaving 14 bases between. Germline CDR1 and CDR2: LNHNV and YYDKDF (reference sequence). The CDR3 is 14 residues long. The CDR3 nucleotides are TGTGCCACCAGCCTTGGGGGGGCGCGCTACGAGCAGTACTTC. Protein sequence: CATSLGGARYEQYF.

There are many counts of this clonotype. This chain connects TRBV20-1 to TRBJ2-1; 9 bases map to TRBD2. The CDR3 contains 14 residues. The J segment lost 9 bases and the V segment lost 6 bases, leaving 12 bases of the junction unmatched. Germline CDR1 reads DFQATT; CDR2 reads SNEGSKA (reference sequence). The CDR3 is CSAPPLAGRVEQFF. Written as DNA, the CDR3 is TGCAGTGCCCCGCCCCTAGCGGGAAGAGTTGAGCAGTTCTTC.

This chain links TRBV4-3 with TRBJ2-1, with a possible D match to TRBD2 (6 bases). CDR3 length: 16 residues. The V and J ends lost 0 bases and 6 bases respectively, with 15 bases between them. CDR1 and CDR2 (germline): LGHNA, YSLEER. CDR3 coding DNA: TGCGCCAGCAGCCAAGATCTTAGGACCGGGGGCAATGAGCAGTTCTTC. It codes for CASSQDLRTGGNEQFF.

This clonotype was observed many times. The genes are TRBV11-1 and TRBJ2-2; 7 bases are shared with TRBD1. This CDR3 spans 14 amino acids. CDR1 SGHAT and CDR2 FQDESV come from the germline V gene (reference sequence). V shed 3 bases and J 3 bases; nucleotides not matched to a gene: 1. The CDR3 region is CASSLGQYTGELFF. The CDR3, as DNA: TGTGCCAGCAGCTTGGGACAGTACACCGGGGAGCTGTTTTTT. The full variable domain, its missing parts supplied by reference TRBV11-1 and TRBJ2-2, is EAEVAQSPRYKITEKSQAVAFWCDPISGHATLYWYRQILGQGPELLVQFQDESVVDDSQLPKDRFSAERLKGVDSTLKIQPAELGDSAMYLCASSLGQYTGELFFGEGSRLTVL.

The chain uses TRBV20-1 and TRBJ2-7; D possibly corresponds to TRBD2 (6 bases). V dropped 0 bases and J dropped 0 bases, with 15 bases sitting between them. Germline V gives CDR1 DFQATT, CDR2 SNEGSKA (reference sequence). This CDR3 spans 16 amino acids. In DNA, the CDR3 is TGCAGTGCTAGAGAGGTGGGGGGACCAAGCTCCTACGAGCAGTACTTC. It encodes CSAREVGGPSSYEQYF.

This clonotype was seen a few times. V is TRBV29-1 and J is TRBJ2-1, with unresolved D. In germline, CDR1 is SQVTM, CDR2 ANQGSEA. The V end lost 3 bases, the J end lost 5 bases, and 8 bases lay between the germline ends. The CDR3 is 12 amino acids. In nucleotides, the CDR3 is TGCAGCGTTGAGGGTCCAAACAATGAGCAGTTCTTC. It translates to CSVEGPNNEQFF.

The table lists this clonotype with many counts. This rearrangement joins TRBV20-1 to TRBJ2-1, with 9 positions matching TRBD2. The CDR3 has 15 amino acids. Germline V CDR1 and CDR2: DFQATT, SNEGSKA (reference sequence). Trimming cost V 0 bases and J 7 bases; bases outside gene matches: 7. CDR3 residues: CSARDPLAGGNEQFF. CDR3 bases: TGCAGTGCTAGAGATCCACTAGCGGGTGGGAATGAGCAGTTCTTC.

The J gene is TRBJ2-4, the V gene TRBV12-3 or TRBV12-4, with 11 bases that match TRBD1. With 6 bases clipped from V and 8 bases from J, the junction kept 9 bases outside the gene matches. The CDR3 spans 15 residues. CDR3 protein: CASRFWDRGMYIQYF. The DNA for the CDR3 is TGTGCCAGCAGGTTCTGGGACAGGGGGATGTACATTCAGTACTTC.

Ten or more counts support this clonotype. CDR3: CASDKNTGELFF. The CDR3 DNA reads TGTGCCAGCGACAAGAACACCGGGGAGCTGTTTTTT. The chain joins TRBV6-2 or TRBV6-3 to TRBJ2-2, with unresolved D. Germline-derived CDR1 and CDR2 are MNHEY and SVGEGT. CDR3 length: 12 residues. V was pared by 8 bases and J by 1 base, with 5 bases between.

This clonotype was seen ten or more times. This chain connects TRBV14 to TRBJ2-2; 7 bases are a match to TRBD2. Germline assignment: CDR1 SGHDN and CDR2 FVKESK. This CDR3 spans 16 amino acids. The V segment lost 0 bases and the J segment 3 bases; nucleotides outside the gene matches: 4. The CDR3 coding sequence is TGTGCCAGCAGCCAAGATCGCGGGAGCGACACCGGGGAGCTGTTTTTT. It specifies CASSQDRGSDTGELFF. Looking up the rest from reference TRBV14 and TRBJ2-2 gives the full variable domain: EAGVTQFPSHSVIEKGQTVTLRCDPISGHDNLYWYRRVMGKEIKFLLHFVKESKQDESGMPNNRFLAERTGGTYSTLKVQPAELEDSGVYFCASSQDRGSDTGELFFGEGSRLTVL.

This clonotype was found a few times. The V gene is TRBV7-9, the J gene TRBJ1-3; D remains ambiguous. The CDR3 covers 12 residues. Looked up from germline, CDR1 is SEHNR and CDR2 is FQNEAQ (reference sequence). The V gene lost 5 bases and the J gene lost 8 bases, with 10 bases spanning the gap. This CDR3 reads CASSPPPDTIYF. DNA for the CDR3: TGTGCCAGCAGCCCGCCGCCGGACACCATATATTTT. The variable domain in full, completed from reference TRBV7-9 and TRBJ1-3, reads DTGVSQNPRHKITKRGQNVTFRCDPISEHNRLYWYRQTLGQGPEFLTYFQNEAQLEKSRLLSDRFSAERPKGSFSTLEIQRTEQGDSAMYLCASSPPPDTIYFGEGSWLTVV.

This clonotype was recorded at least ten times. This chain uses TRBV12-3 or TRBV12-4 with TRBJ2-4; D not certain. V lost 6 bases, J lost 3 bases, and 12 bases lay in between. CDR3 length equals 14 residues. The CDR3 sequence: CASSPTGIKNIQYF. CDR3 nucleotide sequence: TGTGCCAGCAGCCCCACTGGGATCAAAAACATTCAGTACTTC.

The sample holds a few counts of this clonotype. The chain employs TRBV5-1 and TRBJ2-3, with TRBD1 as a possible D gene (5 bases). From germline, CDR1 is SGHRS and CDR2 YFSETQ. Trimming removed 3 bases at V and 2 bases at J, with 13 bases between. The CDR3 sequence is 15 residues long. CDR3 amino acids: CASSSIAGSTDTQYF. For the CDR3, the DNA is TGCGCCAGCAGCTCGATAGCAGGGTCCACAGATACGCAGTATTTT.

This clonotype was picked up a small number of times. The chain is built from TRBV5-1 and TRBJ1-2; maybe TRBD1 (5 bases). V dropped 4 bases and J dropped 8 bases, with 12 bases sitting between them. Germline assignment: CDR1 SGHRS and CDR2 YFSETQ. This CDR3 comprises 12 residues. CDR3 nucleotide sequence: TGCGCCAGCAGCCCGGTGCAGGGAGGCTACACCTTC. This gives the protein CASSPVQGGYTF.

Comment on this clonotype: A much bigger clone sits one base away, suggesting this may be a read error. J is TRBJ2-1 and V is TRBV11-3; D gene ambiguous. Per the germline V gene, CDR1 is SGHNT and CDR2 is YENEEA. The CDR3 length is 14 residues. The CDR3 nucleotides read TGTGCCGGCAGCTTAGGCCTTTCCTACAATGAGCAGTTCTTC. It encodes CAGSLGLSYNEQFF.

This clonotype has more than one count but fewer than ten. J is TRBJ2-4 and V is TRBV6-1; D is ambiguous. Trimming removed 2 bases at V and 7 bases at J, with 12 bases between. Germline V gene lookup returns CDR1 MNHNS and CDR2 SASEGT. The CDR3 is 14 amino acids. In nucleotides, the CDR3 is TGTGCCAGCAGTGAAAATTGGGTTCGGAACATTCAGTACTTC. This translates into CASSENWVRNIQYF.

This clonotype has ten or more counts. This rearrangement joins TRBV10-3 to TRBJ2-5; D is ambiguous. The V gene lost 2 bases and the J gene lost 0 bases, with 10 bases spanning the gap. Germline lookup yields CDR1 ENHRY and CDR2 SYGVKD. The CDR3 runs 15 residues. The CDR3 nucleotides are TGTGCCATCAGTGAGGGGTTGGGGAACCAAGAGACCCAGTACTTC. Protein: CAISEGLGNQETQYF.

Many counts were recorded for this clonotype. The chain couples TRBV7-6 to TRBJ2-7; D remains unclear. V was clipped by 1 base and J by 2 bases, with 9 bases between them. CDR3 length: 14 amino acids. The germline CDR1 and CDR2 sequences are SGHVS and FNYEAQ. The CDR3 DNA is TGTGCCAGCAGCTTAGGAACCACGACCTACGAGCAGTACTTC. Translated: CASSLGTTTYEQYF.

This clonotype was recorded many times. The chain joins TRBV12-3 or TRBV12-4 to TRBJ1-2; 7 positions match TRBD1. V lost 1 base, J lost 8 bases, and 10 bases stayed unmatched. There are 15 residues in the CDR3. The CDR3 loop is CASSLVGQSHRGYTF. The CDR3 nucleotides read TGTGCCAGCAGTTTAGTGGGACAGTCTCATAGGGGCTACACCTTC.

In this sample, this clonotype turned up many times. The J gene is TRBJ2-4, the V gene TRBV20-1; TRBD2 matches 7 bases. V shed 5 bases, J shed 0 bases, and the junction held 13 bases outside the gene matches. Germline values: CDR1 DFQATT, CDR2 SNEGSKA (reference sequence). This CDR3 spans 17 amino acids. The CDR3 region is CSAAGVNLSEAKNIQYF. The CDR3 bases are TGCAGTGCTGCGGGGGTTAACCTTTCGGAAGCCAAAAACATTCAGTACTTC.

This clonotype showed up many times. The chain combines TRBV6-5 with TRBJ2-1, with unresolved D. CDR3 size: 11 residues. CDR1 is MNHEY and CDR2 is SVGAGI in the germline V gene. The V gene lost 2 bases and the J gene lost 5 bases, with 1 base spanning the gap. As DNA, the CDR3 is TGTGCCAGCAGTTACCACAATGAGCAGTTCTTC. It codes for CASSYHNEQFF.

This chain joins TRBV6-5 and TRBJ2-3; 9 positions match TRBD2. The CDR3 covers 13 residues. J gave up 3 bases and V 6 bases, and 1 base lay outside the gene matches. The germline gives CDR1 MNHEY, CDR2 SVGAGI. CDR3: CASRSGGTDTQYF. The CDR3, as DNA: TGTGCCAGCAGGAGCGGGGGGACAGATACGCAGTATTTT.

The rearrangement joins TRBV12-3 or TRBV12-4 to TRBJ1-1, with TRBD1 matching 8 bases. V lost 4 bases and J lost 3; bases outside the gene matches: 7. This CDR3 comprises 15 residues. This CDR3 reads CASSYRGIAYTEAFF. CDR3 coding DNA: TGTGCCAGCAGTTACAGGGGGATAGCGTACACTGAAGCTTTCTTT.

Many counts were recorded for this clonotype. V usage is TRBV20-1 and J usage is TRBJ2-3, with 9 bases matching TRBD2. Germline V gene data show CDR1 as DFQATT and CDR2 as SNEGSKA (reference sequence). Germline trimming cut 5 bases from V and 6 bases from J; bases unmatched to any gene: 9. The CDR3 has 14 amino acids. The DNA of the CDR3 is TGCAGTGCTGCCCCTGCGGGGGGGCCGGATACGCAGTATTTT. This codes for CSAAPAGGPDTQYF.

This clonotype was recorded a few times. This chain connects TRBV7-6 to TRBJ1-1, with TRBD1 identical over 9 bases. Germline CDR1 SGHVS, CDR2 FNYEAQ. J was trimmed by 4 bases and V by 1 base; bases with no gene match: 4. The CDR3 is made up of 15 amino acids. The CDR3 bases are TGTGCCAGCAGCTTAGACGGGACAGGGAGCACTGAAGCTTTCTTT. Protein: CASSLDGTGSTEAFF.

In this sample, this clonotype turned up many times. The chain carries TRBV20-1 and TRBJ2-4, with D hard to call. Germline CDR1 and CDR2: DFQATT and SNEGSKA (reference sequence). Trimming left V 6 bases short and J 7 bases short, with 13 bases between. The CDR3 is 12 residues long. The CDR3 nucleotides read TGCAGTGCCCAAGTAACCGTGAACATTCAGTACTTC. Its protein is CSAQVTVNIQYF.

This clonotype has a count of ten or more. The chain employs TRBV6-1 and TRBJ2-3, with D perhaps TRBD1 or TRBD2 (6 bases each). The ends were cut back, 1 base at V and 3 bases at J, with 14 bases in the middle. Germline loops: CDR1 MNHNS, CDR2 SASEGT. This CDR3 contains 16 residues. CDR3 DNA sequence: TGTGCCAGCAGTGAAGGGGGGGCTTTTAGGACAGATACGCAGTATTTT. It codes for CASSEGGAFRTDTQYF.

This clonotype showed up many times. V is TRBV30 and J is TRBJ1-6, with TRBD1 as a possible D gene (6 bases). CDR1 GTSNPN and CDR2 SVGIG come from the germline V gene (reference sequence). The CDR3 has 13 amino acids. V was shortened by 4 bases and J by 9 bases, with 13 bases between the two germline ends. CDR3 in amino acids: CAWKPGASSPLHF. In nucleotides, the CDR3 is TGTGCCTGGAAGCCGGGGGCTAGTTCACCCCTCCACTTT.